These 8 T cell receptor beta chains originate from one sample sequenced in a study of cytomegalovirus exposure and HLA in healthy donors. Primers included in the PCR were 60 Vbeta and 13 Jbeta primers. The assay was immunoSEQ multiplex PCR, and TCRdb's table has in-frame clones only and misses some. Of about 130,000 clones detected, 74% appear once; the ten largest clones hold around 4.2%. The sample comprised PBMCs. Source of these receptors: a woman in her 50s in good health and CMV-seropositive.

The rearrangement uses TRBV5-4 and TRBJ1-4, with D perhaps matching TRBD1 (5 bases). CDR3 size: 16 residues. Germline CDR1 and CDR2: SGHNT and YYREEE (reference sequence). V was trimmed by 4 bases and J by 3 bases, leaving 16 bases between them. CDR3 nucleotide sequence: TGTGCCAGCAGCCCCGGACAAAAAGGGTCTAATGAAAAACTGTTTTTT. It codes for CASSPGQKGSNEKLFF.

The chain employs TRBV15 and TRBJ1-6; D is undetermined. Germline loops: CDR1 LNHNV, CDR2 YYDKDF (reference sequence). V lost 0 bases to trimming and J lost 9 bases, with 6 bases between them. This CDR3 region has 13 residues. The CDR3 spells CATSRDLASPLHF. The DNA for the CDR3 is TGTGCCACCAGCAGAGATCTGGCTTCACCCCTCCACTTT.

J is TRBJ2-5 and V is TRBV27; tentative D call: TRBD1 (7 bases). The germline V and J ends were trimmed by 6 bases and 4 bases, with 12 bases remaining between them. The CDR3 is 13 amino acids. Germline loops: CDR1 MNHEY, CDR2 SMNVEV (reference sequence). The CDR3 here is CASRTRGRETQYF. The CDR3 nucleotides read TGTGCCAGCAGGACTAGGGGGCGAGAGACCCAGTACTTC.

The V and J genes are TRBV7-2 and TRBJ1-2; the match to TRBD1 covers 7 bases. The CDR3 covers 16 residues. The V and J ends lost 1 base and 8 bases, in that order; junction bases with no gene match: 13. Germline lookup yields CDR1 SGHTA and CDR2 FQGNSA. CDR3 coding DNA: TGTGCCAGCAGCTTAGTGGGTTTGAGGGGGCTGGGCGGCTACACCTTC. Encoded protein: CASSLVGLRGLGGYTF. The entire variable domain, with the rest obtained from reference TRBV7-2 and TRBJ1-2, is as follows: GAGVSQSPSNKVTEKGKDVELRCDPISGHTALYWYRQSLGQGLEFLIYFQGNSAPDKSGLPSDRFSAERTGGSVSTLTIQRTQQEDSAVYLCASSLVGLRGLGGYTFGSGTRLTVV.

The gene calls are TRBV27 and TRBJ1-2; 8 nucleotides align to TRBD1. V gave up 5 bases and J gave up 8 bases; unmatched junction bases: 7. This CDR3 region has 13 residues. Germline CDR1 MNHEY, CDR2 SMNVEV (reference sequence). Here the CDR3 DNA reads TGTGCCAGCAGTGCTAGGACAGGGTACGGCTACACCTTC. Translated, it gives CASSARTGYGYTF.

The chain joins TRBV10-3 to TRBJ2-5, with TRBD1 identical over 7 bases. CDR1 and CDR2 (germline): ENHRY, SYGVKD. V gave up 3 bases and J gave up 2 bases; unmatched junction bases: 3. CDR3 size: 14 residues. Written as DNA, the CDR3 is TGTGCCATCAGTGATCCAGGGGGACAAGAGACCCAGTACTTC. Translation: CAISDPGGQETQYF.

Remarks on this clone: This same CDR3 is encoded by further DNA sequences in the sample. The chain has TRBV5-5 and TRBJ1-5; TRBD1 might be the D (5 bases). This CDR3 comprises 15 residues. Germline V lookup: CDR1 SGHKS, CDR2 YYEKEE (reference sequence). Trimming left V 5 bases short and J 1 base short, with 13 bases between. The CDR3 sequence is CASRPDTYSNQPQHF. CDR3 bases: TGTGCCAGCAGGCCGGACACGTACAGCAATCAGCCCCAGCATTTT.

The gene calls are TRBV28 and TRBJ2-5; perhaps TRBD2 as D (6 bases). V was shortened by 2 bases and J by 11 bases, with 21 bases between the two germline ends. Looked up from germline, CDR1 is MDHEN and CDR2 is SYDVKM. This CDR3 comprises 15 residues. CDR3 nucleotide sequence: TGTGCCAGCAGTTTACCCGGTACCGTTTCGGGGGAGCAGTACTTC. Translated: CASSLPGTVSGEQYF. The full variable domain, rest sourced from reference TRBV28 and TRBJ2-5, is DVKVTQSSRYLVKRTGEKVFLECVQDMDHENMFWYRQDPGLGLRLIYFSYDVKMKEKGDIPEGYSVSREKKERFSLILESASTNQTSMYLCASSLPGTVSGEQYFGPGTRLLVL.